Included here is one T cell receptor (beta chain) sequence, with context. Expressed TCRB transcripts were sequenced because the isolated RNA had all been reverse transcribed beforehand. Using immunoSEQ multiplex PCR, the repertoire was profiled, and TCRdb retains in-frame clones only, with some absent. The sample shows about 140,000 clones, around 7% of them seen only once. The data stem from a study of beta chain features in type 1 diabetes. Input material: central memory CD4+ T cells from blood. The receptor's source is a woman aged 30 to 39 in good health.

CDR3 bases: TGTGCCAGCAGCCTTAGCGGGAGCTTTTATAATGAGCAGTTCTTC. Encoded protein: CASSLSGSFYNEQFF. This sequence joins TRBV27 and TRBJ2-1; TRBD2 matches at 9 bases. The J segment lost 7 bases and the V segment lost 6 bases, leaving 10 bases of the junction unmatched. Germline CDR1 reads MNHEY; CDR2 reads SMNVEV (reference sequence). There are 15 residues in the CDR3.